Below are 11 T cell receptor beta chains sequenced from a single sample in a study of shared clonotypes between healthy human individuals. Measured with immunoSEQ multiplex PCR; TCRdb has only the in-frame clones, and not every one. Of more than 400,000 clones in the sample, about 85% were seen once. Specimen: PBMCs. Receptor source: a woman aged 40 to 50 in good health. Some clones in this sample may be carry-over from other donors' samples.

The chain recombines TRBV4-1 with TRBJ2-7; 9 bases align to TRBD1. CDR1 is MGHRA and CDR2 is YSYEKL in the germline V gene. The junction had 6 bases not matched to a gene; V was cut back by 4 bases and J by 2 bases. There are 15 residues in the CDR3. Here the CDR3 reads CASSPRDRVAYEQYF. CDR3 coding DNA: TGCGCCAGCAGCCCCCGGGACAGGGTGGCCTACGAGCAGTACTTC.

This clone occurred a few times. This sequence joins TRBV9 and TRBJ1-3; TRBD1 matches at 10 bases. With V trimmed by 4 bases and J by 3 bases, 7 bases remained unmatched. CDR3 length: 16 residues. CDR1 and CDR2 (germline): SGDLS, YYNGEE. The CDR3 region has the DNA TGTGCCAGCAGCCCCACCGGACAGGGGGTTGGAAACACCATATATTTT. As protein: CASSPTGQGVGNTIYF.

This chain uses TRBV7-9 with TRBJ2-1; 7 bases line up with TRBD2. The germline V gene has CDR1 SEHNR and CDR2 FQNEAQ (reference sequence). V was clipped by 2 bases and J by 7 bases; unmatched bases: 20. This CDR3 comprises 19 residues. The CDR3 is CASSLTPMMGGRALNEQFF. The CDR3 bases are TGTGCCAGCAGCTTAACCCCTATGATGGGTGGGAGGGCCCTTAATGAGCAGTTCTTC.

CDR3 sequence reads: CASRRAEETQYF. Here the CDR3 DNA reads TGTGCCAGCAGAAGGGCCGAAGAGACCCAGTACTTC. V is TRBV2 and J is TRBJ2-5; D is unresolved. CDR3 length equals 12 residues. Germline CDR1 is SNHLY and CDR2 is FYNNEI. V lost 6 bases and J 3 bases, leaving 8 bases between the germline ends.

This rearrangement joins TRBV28 to TRBJ2-2, with 7 bases fitting TRBD2. Germline-derived CDR1 and CDR2 are MDHEN and SYDVKM. Losses at the gene ends were 3 bases for V and 1 base for J; bases not matched to a gene: 2. The CDR3 has 15 amino acids. The CDR3 sequence: CASSLSSGNTGELFF. CDR3 nucleotide sequence: TGTGCCAGCAGTTTGTCTAGCGGGAACACCGGGGAGCTGTTTTTT.

The chain joins TRBV10-2 to TRBJ2-5; 16 nucleotides line up with TRBD2. The CDR3 is 16 amino acids. The germline V gene encodes CDR1 WSHSY and CDR2 SAAADI. V lost 3 bases and J lost 5; bases outside the gene matches: 3. The CDR3 sequence is CASSDGTSGRAETQYF. CDR3 DNA: TGCGCCAGCAGTGATGGGACTAGCGGGAGGGCGGAGACCCAGTACTTC.

This clone has only one observation. The likely explanation is a read error, given a far larger clone one base away. Other DNA sequences in the same sample also yield this CDR3. J is TRBJ2-1 and V is TRBV2; D perhaps matches TRBD2 (6 bases). The germline gives CDR1 SNHLY, CDR2 FYNNEI. The CDR3 is made up of 11 amino acids. In nucleotides, the CDR3 is TGTGCCACGGTTTGGCGGGATATTTCGGTCTTC. The encoded protein is CATVWRDISVF.

V gene TRBV9 combines with J gene TRBJ2-2; D possibly corresponds to TRBD2 (5 bases). From germline, CDR1 is SGDLS and CDR2 YYNGEE. The CDR3 sequence is 13 residues long. V was cut by 3 bases and J by 6 bases, with 9 bases left in between. The chain's CDR3 is CASSAHSAGELFF. CDR3 coding DNA: TGTGCCAGCAGCGCTCATAGCGCCGGGGAGCTGTTTTTT. Together with reference TRBV9 and TRBJ2-2, the CDR3 gives the full variable domain: DSGVTQTPKHLITATGQRVTLRCSPRSGDLSVYWYQQSLDQGLQFLIQYYNGEERAKGNILERFSAQQFPDLHSELNLSSLELGDSALYFCASSAHSAGELFFGEGSRLTVL.

V gene TRBV18 combines with J gene TRBJ2-7, with 10 bases matching TRBD1. The CDR3 extends over 13 amino acids. Germline V gene lookup returns CDR1 KGHSH and CDR2 LQKENI. The trim removed 2 bases at V and 6 bases at J, leaving 1 base unmatched. The CDR3 loop reads CASSPGTGAEQYF. CDR3 nucleotide sequence: TGTGCCAGCTCACCAGGGACAGGGGCCGAGCAGTACTTC.

As regards this clone: It is likely a read error: a sequence one base away is far more abundant. The J gene is TRBJ1-2, the V gene TRBV27, with D possibly matching TRBD1 (5 bases). The CDR3 loop spans 14 amino acids. CDR1 is MNHEY, CDR2 SMNVEV, per germline (reference sequence). Trimming removed 2 bases from V and 3 bases from J, with 10 bases in between. CDR3 loop: CASSLSQGDYGYTF. CDR3 nucleotides: TGTGCCAGCAGTTTAAGTCAGGGCGACTATGGCTACACCTTC.

The rearrangement links TRBV2 to TRBJ2-3, with 10 nucleotides matching TRBD2. The trim removed 3 bases at V and 5 bases at J, leaving 11 bases unmatched. The CDR3 is made up of 17 amino acids. Germline CDR1 is SNHLY and CDR2 is FYNNEI. The DNA for the CDR3 is TGTGCCAGCAGTGAGGAAATAGCGGGAGGCTGGGGAGATACGCAGTATTTT. Amino acid sequence: CASSEEIAGGWGDTQYF.